One sample yielded the 26 T cell receptor beta chains listed below, sequenced in a study of blood T cell repertoires in COVID-19. Data came from immunoSEQ multiplex PCR; TCRdb stores just in-frame clones and leaves some out. Among some 100,000 clones, around four fifths were seen once, and the ten largest hold roughly 18%. Sequencing input: peripheral blood. These receptors came from a woman aged 60 to 75 with acute or convalescent COVID-19.

J is TRBJ1-2 and V is TRBV6-2 or TRBV6-3; weak D call: TRBD1 (6 bases). Looked up from germline, CDR1 is MNHEY and CDR2 is SVGEGT. The CDR3 spans 14 residues. V lost 6 bases to trimming and J lost 5 bases, with 16 bases between them. CDR3 DNA sequence: TGTGCCAGCAGCCCTGCCCTAGGGGGTTATGGCTACACCTTC. Protein product: CASSPALGGYGYTF.

V gene TRBV27 combines with J gene TRBJ2-7; 10 nucleotides agree with TRBD2. CDR3 size: 15 residues. Unmatched junction bases numbered 8, after V lost 5 bases and J lost 4 bases. In germline, CDR1 is MNHEY, CDR2 SMNVEV (reference sequence). The chain's CDR3 is CASSRKREGGYEQYF. In DNA form, the CDR3 reads TGTGCCAGCAGTCGAAAGCGGGAGGGAGGGTACGAGCAGTACTTC.

V gene TRBV27 combines with J gene TRBJ2-2; 9 bases fit TRBD1. V gave up 4 bases and J gave up 6 bases; unmatched junction bases: 9. The CDR3 extends over 16 amino acids. Germline CDR1 and CDR2: MNHEY and SMNVEV (reference sequence). CDR3 nucleotides: TGTGCCAGCAGTTATCCGGGACAGGGAACCGCCGGGGAGCTGTTTTTT. This codes for CASSYPGQGTAGELFF.

The chain has TRBV7-3 and TRBJ2-7; 7 nucleotides agree with TRBD1. Looked up from germline, CDR1 is SGHTA and CDR2 is FQGTGA. The J segment lost 5 bases and the V segment lost 1 base, leaving 5 bases of the junction unmatched. This CDR3 is built from 14 residues. The CDR3 protein is CASSLRGTANEQYF. CDR3 bases: TGTGCCAGCAGCTTAAGAGGGACAGCTAACGAGCAGTACTTC.

The chain is built from TRBV6-2 or TRBV6-3 and TRBJ1-6; D is unclear. Trimming took off 0 bases at V and 9 bases at J, with 12 bases between the two ends. From germline, CDR1 is MNHEY and CDR2 SVGEGT. This CDR3 spans 15 amino acids. Here the CDR3 reads CASSYSRLSGSPLHF. CDR3 DNA: TGTGCCAGCAGTTACTCCAGGCTTTCCGGTTCACCCCTCCACTTT.

V and J are TRBV28 and TRBJ1-5; 7 nucleotides match TRBD1. With V trimmed by 3 bases and J by 3 bases, 8 bases remained unmatched. In germline, CDR1 is MDHEN, CDR2 SYDVKM. The CDR3 runs to 16 residues. The CDR3 DNA follows: TGTGCCAGCAGTTTTTGGGGCAGGGGGACCAATCAGCCCCAGCATTTT. Encoded protein: CASSFWGRGTNQPQHF.

The J gene is TRBJ1-5, the V gene TRBV15, with 8 bases aligning to TRBD1. Germline values: CDR1 LNHNV, CDR2 YYDKDF (reference sequence). After removal of 5 bases from V and 0 bases from J, the junction contained 3 bases not matched to a gene. The length of the CDR3 is 15 residues. CDR3 protein: CATSQGAVSNQPQHF. CDR3 sequence (DNA): TGTGCCACCAGCCAGGGGGCTGTTAGCAATCAGCCCCAGCATTTT.

CDR3 in amino acids: CASSLTESTGGYTF. In DNA, the CDR3 is TGTGCCAGCAGCTTGACGGAATCTACGGGAGGCTACACCTTC. The chain has TRBV7-9 and TRBJ1-2; D is unresolved. The CDR3 runs 14 residues. From germline, CDR1 is SEHNR and CDR2 FQNEAQ (reference sequence). V lost 3 bases and J lost 8, with 16 bases in between.

This clone was seen a single time. This chain links TRBV28 with TRBJ1-5, with unresolved D. From germline, CDR1 is MDHEN and CDR2 SYDVKM. The CDR3 covers 14 residues. V lost 7 bases, J lost 0 bases, and 10 bases lay in between. CDR3 residues: CASNLRNSNQPQHF. The CDR3 DNA follows: TGTGCCAGCAATCTGCGTAATAGCAATCAGCCCCAGCATTTT.

The rearrangement uses TRBV6-5 and TRBJ1-1; D unresolved. Trimming shortened V by 10 bases and J by 8 bases, and 14 bases separated the two germline ends. CDR1 is MNHEY and CDR2 is SVGAGI in the germline V gene. CDR3 length: 11 amino acids. The CDR3 sequence is CATYQRIEAFF. As DNA, the CDR3 is TGTGCCACCTATCAGCGGATCGAAGCTTTCTTT.

J is TRBJ1-1 and V is TRBV6-2 or TRBV6-3, with D hard to call. CDR1 MNHEY and CDR2 SVGEGT come from the germline V gene. The CDR3 has 15 amino acids. Trimming shortened V by 4 bases and J by 3 bases, and 15 bases separated the two germline ends. The DNA for the CDR3 is TGTGCCAGCAGTTCCCTCACTTGGCAGGACACTGAAGCTTTCTTT. Encoded protein: CASSSLTWQDTEAFF.

The chain links TRBV19 to TRBJ1-5, with TRBD1 as a possible D gene (5 bases). From germline, CDR1 is LNHDA and CDR2 SQIVND (reference sequence). The CDR3 runs to 14 residues. The V gene lost 2 bases and the J gene lost 8 bases, with 13 bases spanning the gap. For the CDR3, the DNA is TGTGCCAGTAGTATATCAGGGTCCATCGAGCCCCAGCATTTT. Translating it yields CASSISGSIEPQHF.

J is TRBJ1-1 and V is TRBV18, with D tentatively TRBD1 (6 bases). This CDR3 is built from 15 residues. CDR1 is KGHSH and CDR2 is LQKENI in the germline V gene. Trimming took off 0 bases at V and 5 bases at J, with 13 bases between the two ends. Here the CDR3 reads CASSPPGGAGTEAFF. Here the CDR3 DNA reads TGTGCCAGCTCACCACCGGGGGGGGCGGGTACTGAAGCTTTCTTT. Drawing the rest from reference TRBV18 and TRBJ1-1, the complete variable domain is NAGVMQNPRHLVRRRGQEARLRCSPMKGHSHVYWYRQLPEEGLKFMVYLQKENIIDESGMPKERFSAEFPKEGPSILRIQQVVRGDSAAYFCASSPPGGAGTEAFFGQGTRLTVV.

This chain uses TRBV28 with TRBJ1-1, with a possible D match to TRBD1 (5 bases). CDR1 MDHEN and CDR2 SYDVKM come from the germline V gene. V was trimmed by 2 bases and J by 4 bases, leaving 14 bases between them. This CDR3 contains 15 residues. The chain's CDR3 is CASSLSRPGGTEAFF. Here the CDR3 DNA reads TGTGCCAGCAGTTTAAGCAGGCCCGGGGGCACTGAAGCTTTCTTT.

The genes are TRBV28 and TRBJ2-5; D is possibly TRBD1 (6 bases). Germline CDR1 is MDHEN and CDR2 is SYDVKM. V shed 5 bases and J shed 5 bases, with 12 bases lying between them. This CDR3 has 13 amino acids. The CDR3, as DNA: TGTGCCAGCAGTCCACAGGGCGGCGAGACCCAGTACTTC. The encoded protein is CASSPQGGETQYF.

This chain links TRBV21-1 with TRBJ2-1; no check of the table's D call, TRBD1, against the DNA was made. TRBV21-1 is recorded as a pseudogene. The length of the CDR3 is 12 residues. This CDR3 reads CASSKSTGEQFF. CDR3 in DNA: TGTGCCAGCAGCAAAAGCACAGGGGAGCAGTTCTTC.

This sequence joins TRBV2 and TRBJ1-5, with D unresolved. This CDR3 contains 13 residues. CDR1 and CDR2 (germline): SNHLY, FYNNEI. With 3 bases removed from V and 11 bases from J, the gap between germline ends came to 14 bases. The CDR3 loop reads CASSEEVYAAQHF. CDR3 DNA sequence: TGTGCCAGCAGTGAGGAGGTGTACGCGGCCCAGCATTTT. The entire variable domain, with the rest obtained from reference TRBV2 and TRBJ1-5, is as follows: EPEVTQTPSHQVTQMGQEVILRCVPISNHLYFYWYRQILGQKVEFLVSFYNNEISEKSEIFDDQFSVERPDGSNFTLKIRSTKLEDSAMYFCASSEEVYAAQHFGDGTRLSIL.

This chain uses TRBV3-1 (or the pseudogene TRBV3-2) with TRBJ1-4, with D possibly matching TRBD1 (6 bases). The ends were cut back, 4 bases at V and 5 bases at J, with 20 bases in the middle. This CDR3 is 17 amino acids long. CDR1 is LGHDT, CDR2 YNNKEL, per germline (reference sequence). The CDR3 coding sequence is TGTGCCAGCAGCCTCAGGGCTGCTGGCAGGGGAAATGAAAAACTGTTTTTT. This codes for CASSLRAAGRGNEKLFF.

The rearrangement joins TRBV28 to TRBJ1-5, with a weak D call TRBD1 (6 bases). V dropped 5 bases and J dropped 6 bases, with 26 bases sitting between them. Germline CDR1 is MDHEN and CDR2 is SYDVKM. The CDR3 length is 18 residues. The CDR3 sequence: CASSDPRRSGQGIQPQHF. CDR3 coding DNA: TGTGCCAGCAGTGACCCCAGACGATCGGGGCAGGGGATTCAGCCCCAGCATTTT.

This chain uses TRBV7-2 with TRBJ1-2, with a weak D call TRBD1 (5 bases). Germline V gene sequence: CDR1 SGHTA, CDR2 FQGNSA. The CDR3 totals 15 residues. Trimming cost V 4 bases and J 6 bases, with 18 bases left between them. The CDR3 region has the DNA TGTGCCAGCAGCTATAACGGGGGTAGGTCGGATGGCTACACCTTC. This sequence encodes CASSYNGGRSDGYTF.

The J gene is TRBJ1-2, the V gene TRBV5-1; D perhaps matches TRBD1 (6 bases). Germline V CDR1 and CDR2: SGHRS, YFSETQ. This CDR3 is 15 amino acids long. The V and J ends lost 1 base and 8 bases respectively, with 18 bases between them. The CDR3 region has the DNA TGCGCCAGCAGCTTGAACACGGACAGCCTTTCGGGCTACACCTTC. Translation: CASSLNTDSLSGYTF.

CDR3 sequence: CASSSAGGNQPQHF. CDR3 nucleotide sequence: TGTGCCAGCAGCTCGGCCGGGGGCAATCAGCCCCAGCATTTT. V usage is TRBV7-6 and J usage is TRBJ1-5; no firm D call. Germline V CDR1 and CDR2: SGHVS, FNYEAQ. The length of the CDR3 is 14 residues. V shed 4 bases and J shed 2 bases, with 9 bases lying between them.

This clone was seen repeatedly, ten times or more. The chain has TRBV7-9 and TRBJ1-3; possibly TRBD1 for D (6 bases). V lost 5 bases, J lost 3 bases, and 20 bases lay in between. The CDR3 sequence is 17 residues long. The germline gives CDR1 SEHNR, CDR2 FQNEAQ (reference sequence). The CDR3: CASSPTRGGASGNTIYF. CDR3 nucleotide sequence: TGTGCCAGCAGCCCTACCAGGGGAGGGGCCAGTGGAAACACCATATATTTT. Using reference TRBV7-9 and TRBJ1-3 for the parts outside the CDR3, the full variable domain is DTGVSQNPRHKITKRGQNVTFRCDPISEHNRLYWYRQTLGQGPEFLTYFQNEAQLEKSRLLSDRFSAERPKGSFSTLEIQRTEQGDSAMYLCASSPTRGGASGNTIYFGEGSWLTVV.

This clone has only a few counts. The chain is built from TRBV28 and TRBJ1-2; 8 nucleotides match TRBD1. Germline CDR1 MDHEN, CDR2 SYDVKM. The CDR3 sequence is 13 residues long. With 9 bases clipped from V and 0 bases from J, the junction kept 3 bases outside the gene matches. The CDR3 loop reads CASLTGANYGYTF. For the CDR3, the DNA is TGTGCCAGTCTGACAGGGGCTAACTATGGCTACACCTTC.

This rearrangement joins TRBV5-8 to TRBJ1-3; D may be TRBD1 (6 bases). In germline, CDR1 is SGHTS, CDR2 YDEGEE. The CDR3 covers 14 residues. Trimming removed 3 bases at V and 2 bases at J, with 9 bases between. CDR3 nucleotide sequence: TGTGCCAGCAGCTACAGGGTAGCTGGAAACACCATATATTTT. Amino acids: CASSYRVAGNTIYF.

The CDR3 nucleotides read TGTGCCAGCAGCTTATCTGGGCTAGCGGATCTCACCGGGGAGCTGTTTTTT. Protein: CASSLSGLADLTGELFF. This sequence joins TRBV11-3 and TRBJ2-2; 7 nucleotides agree with TRBD2. Germline V lookup: CDR1 SGHNT, CDR2 YENEEA. Losses at the gene ends were 2 bases for V and 4 bases for J; bases not matched to a gene: 10. The CDR3 consists of 17 residues.